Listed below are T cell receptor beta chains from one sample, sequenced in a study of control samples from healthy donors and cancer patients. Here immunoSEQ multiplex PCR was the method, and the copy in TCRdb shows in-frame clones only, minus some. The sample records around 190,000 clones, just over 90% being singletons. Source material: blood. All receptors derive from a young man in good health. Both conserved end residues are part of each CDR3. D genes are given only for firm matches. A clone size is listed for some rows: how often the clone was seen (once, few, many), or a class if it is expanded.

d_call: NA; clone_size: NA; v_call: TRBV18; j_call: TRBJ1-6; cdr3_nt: TGTGCCAGCTCGGCCCAATCCGGGACGAGTGCCTCCTATAATTCACCCCTCCACTTT; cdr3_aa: CASSAQSGTSASYNSPLHF
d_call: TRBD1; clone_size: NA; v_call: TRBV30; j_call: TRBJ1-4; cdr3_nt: TGTGCCTGGAGGGCGAGGGACAGGGCAGGGGCTAATGAAAAACTGTTTTTT; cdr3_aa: CAWRARDRAGANEKLFF
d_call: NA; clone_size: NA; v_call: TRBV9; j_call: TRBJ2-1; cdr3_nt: TGTGCCAGCAGCGTAGGCCCCTCCCAGAATGAGCAGTTCTTC; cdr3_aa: CASSVGPSQNEQFF
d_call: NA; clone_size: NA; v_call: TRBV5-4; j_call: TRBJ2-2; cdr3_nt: TGTGCCAGCAGCTTACAGGGTTCCACCGGGGAGCTGTTTTTT; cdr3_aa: CASSLQGSTGELFF
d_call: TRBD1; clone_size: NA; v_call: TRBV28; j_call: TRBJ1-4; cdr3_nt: TGTGCCAGCAGTGTGCCAACCGGGACAGGGGGAGAAAAACTGTTTTTT; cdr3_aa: CASSVPTGTGGEKLFF
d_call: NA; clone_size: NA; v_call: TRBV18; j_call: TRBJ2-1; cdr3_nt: TGTGCCAGCTCACCAGGCGGTGGCTCCTACAATGAGCAGTTCTTC; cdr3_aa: CASSPGGGSYNEQFF
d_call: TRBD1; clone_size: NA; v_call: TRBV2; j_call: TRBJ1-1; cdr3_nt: TGTGCCAGCATGCGGACAGGGGGCACTGAAGCTTTCTTT; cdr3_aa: CASMRTGGTEAFF
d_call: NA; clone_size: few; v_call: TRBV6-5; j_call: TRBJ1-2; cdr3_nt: TGTGCCAGCTTGGAGGGGGGCTACACCTTC; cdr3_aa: CASLEGGYTF
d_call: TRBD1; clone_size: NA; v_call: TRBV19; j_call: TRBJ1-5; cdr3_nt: TGTGCCAGTAGTATAGGCGGAGGGGGCCGGCAGCCCCAGCATTTT; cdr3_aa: CASSIGGGGRQPQHF
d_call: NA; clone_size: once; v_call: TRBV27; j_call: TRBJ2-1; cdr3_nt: TGTGCCAGCAGTTTAACACTGGCAGGTTCCTACAATGAGCAGTTCTTC; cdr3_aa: CASSLTLAGSYNEQFF
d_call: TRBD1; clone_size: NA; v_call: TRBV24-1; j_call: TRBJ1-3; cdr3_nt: TGTGCCACCAGTGAACCTAGGGGGCCAGGAAACACCATATATTTT; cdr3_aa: CATSEPRGPGNTIYF
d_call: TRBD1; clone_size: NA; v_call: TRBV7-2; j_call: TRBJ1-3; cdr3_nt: TGTGCCAGCAGCTTAGGGCGGGACAGGGCAAACACCATATATTTT; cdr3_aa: CASSLGRDRANTIYF
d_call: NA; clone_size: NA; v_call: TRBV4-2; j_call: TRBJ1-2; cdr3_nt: TGTGCCAGCAGCCAAGAGAACACAGGGCGAAATGGCTACACCTTC; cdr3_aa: CASSQENTGRNGYTF
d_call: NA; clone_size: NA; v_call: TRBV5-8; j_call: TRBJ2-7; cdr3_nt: TGTGCCAGCAGCTTGGGTCGGGAATACTTC; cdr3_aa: CASSLGREYF
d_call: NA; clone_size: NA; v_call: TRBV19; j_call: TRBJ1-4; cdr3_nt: TGTGCCAGTTCCGTAGGCCGGGGGGAAAAACTGTTTTTT; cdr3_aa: CASSVGRGEKLFF
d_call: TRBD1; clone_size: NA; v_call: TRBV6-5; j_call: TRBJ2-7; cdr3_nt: TGTGCCAGCAGGGGGACAGGTCCCCTTTGGGAGCAGTACTTC; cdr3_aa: CASRGTGPLWEQYF
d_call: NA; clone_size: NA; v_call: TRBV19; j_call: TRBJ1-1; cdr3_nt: TGTGCCAGTAGATTGGGATGGGGAAAAAACACTGAAGCTTTCTTT; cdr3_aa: CASRLGWGKNTEAFF
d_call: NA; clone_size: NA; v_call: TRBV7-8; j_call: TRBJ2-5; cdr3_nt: TGTGCCAGCAGCTTGTCGAGCAGGGAGACCCAGTACTTC; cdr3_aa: CASSLSSRETQYF
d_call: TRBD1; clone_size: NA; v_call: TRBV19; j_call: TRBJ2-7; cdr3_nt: TGTGCCAGTAGTACATCAGGGGGCCTCTCCTACGAGCAGTACTTC; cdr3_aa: CASSTSGGLSYEQYF
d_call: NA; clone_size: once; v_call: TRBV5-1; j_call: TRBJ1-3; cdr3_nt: TGCGCCAGCAGCTTGGAGGCAGACTCTGGAAACACCATATATTTT; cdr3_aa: CASSLEADSGNTIYF
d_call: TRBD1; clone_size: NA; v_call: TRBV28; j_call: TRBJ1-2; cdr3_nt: TGTGCCAGCCAGGGGGGCTTCTATGGCTACACCTTC; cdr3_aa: CASQGGFYGYTF
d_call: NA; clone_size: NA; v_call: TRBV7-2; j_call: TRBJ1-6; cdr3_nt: TGTGCCAGCAGCACAGGGACGGCCAATTCACCCCTCCACTTT; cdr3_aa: CASSTGTANSPLHF
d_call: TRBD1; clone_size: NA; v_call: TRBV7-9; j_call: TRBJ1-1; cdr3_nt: TGTGCCAGCAGCTTAGCAAGGGGGCATCCTAAAGCTTTCTTT; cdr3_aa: CASSLARGHPKAFF
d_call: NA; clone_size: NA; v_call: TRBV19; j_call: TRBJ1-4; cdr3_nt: TGTGCCAGTACTGCTGGGGGGGGACCCAATGAAAAACTGTTTTTT; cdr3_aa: CASTAGGGPNEKLFF
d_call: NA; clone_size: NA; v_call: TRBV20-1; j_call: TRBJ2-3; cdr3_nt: TGCAGTCCCGTAGGAGATACGCAGTATTTT; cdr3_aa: CSPVGDTQYF
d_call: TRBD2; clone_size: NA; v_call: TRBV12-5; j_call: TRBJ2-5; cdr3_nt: TGTGCTAGTGGTCACGGACTAGCGGGAGGGAAGGGGACCCAGTACTTC; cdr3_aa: CASGHGLAGGKGTQYF
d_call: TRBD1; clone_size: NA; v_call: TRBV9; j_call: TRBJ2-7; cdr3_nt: TGTGCCAGCAGCGTAGGGGGGACAGGGTTCTACGAGCAGTACTTC; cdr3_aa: CASSVGGTGFYEQYF
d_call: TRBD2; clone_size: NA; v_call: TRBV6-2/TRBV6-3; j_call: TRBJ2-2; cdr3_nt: TGTGCCAGCAGTTACGCGCGGAGCGGGGGGGCCTCGAACACCGGGGAGCTGTTTTTT; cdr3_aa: CASSYARSGGASNTGELFF
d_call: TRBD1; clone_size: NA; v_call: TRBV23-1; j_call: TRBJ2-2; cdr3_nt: TGCGCCAGCAGTCAATGTGGGGACAGGAAGAACACCGGGGAGCTGTTTTTT; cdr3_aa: CASSQCGDRKNTGELFF
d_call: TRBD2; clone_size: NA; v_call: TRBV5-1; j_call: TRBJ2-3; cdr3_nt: TGCGCCAGCAGCTTGCCTAGCGGGAGGGCCGGAGATACGCAGTATTTT; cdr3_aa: CASSLPSGRAGDTQYF
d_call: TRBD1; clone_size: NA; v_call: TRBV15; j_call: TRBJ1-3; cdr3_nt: TGTGCCACCAGCAGAGCGGTCGGACAGGATTTATTTGGAAACACCATATATTTT; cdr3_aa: CATSRAVGQDLFGNTIYF
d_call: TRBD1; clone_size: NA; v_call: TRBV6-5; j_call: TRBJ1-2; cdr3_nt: TGTGCCAGCAGTTATCGGGACAGGCCCAGCTATGGCTACACCTTC; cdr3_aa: CASSYRDRPSYGYTF
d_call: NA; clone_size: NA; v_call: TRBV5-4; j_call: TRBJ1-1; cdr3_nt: TGTGCCAGCAGCGGTACCGGGACATCCGGGACTGAAGCTTTCTTT; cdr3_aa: CASSGTGTSGTEAFF
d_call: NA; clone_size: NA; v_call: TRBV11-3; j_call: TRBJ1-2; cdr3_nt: TGTGCCAGCAGCTTAGATCGCCCTGACGCTAACTATGGCTACACCTTC; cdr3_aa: CASSLDRPDANYGYTF
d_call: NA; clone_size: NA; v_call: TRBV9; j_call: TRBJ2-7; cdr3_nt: TGTGCCAGCAGCCGGGACAACTCCTACGAGCAGTACTTC; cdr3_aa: CASSRDNSYEQYF
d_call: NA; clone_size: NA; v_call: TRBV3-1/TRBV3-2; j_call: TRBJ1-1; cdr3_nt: TGTGCCAGCAGCCAAGATGTAGTAACAGATGAAGCTTTCTTT; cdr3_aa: CASSQDVVTDEAFF
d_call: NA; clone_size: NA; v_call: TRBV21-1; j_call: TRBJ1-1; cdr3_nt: TGTGCCAGCAGCGAAGAGGCCGAAGGGGAAGCTTTCTTT; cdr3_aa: CASSEEAEGEAFF
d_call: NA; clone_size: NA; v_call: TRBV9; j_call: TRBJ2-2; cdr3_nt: TGTGCCAGCACGGCAGTAGGTAACACCGGGGAGCTGTTTTTT; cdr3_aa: CASTAVGNTGELFF
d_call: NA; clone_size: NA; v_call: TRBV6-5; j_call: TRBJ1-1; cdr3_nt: TGTGCCAGCAGTTACGGAGATAGATTGAACACTGAAGCTTTCTTT; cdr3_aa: CASSYGDRLNTEAFF
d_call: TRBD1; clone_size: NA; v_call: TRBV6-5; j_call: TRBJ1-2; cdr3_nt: TGTGCCAGCAGTTCGACAGGGGGGAAATATGGCTACACCTTC; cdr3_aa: CASSSTGGKYGYTF